Described below is a single T cell receptor (beta chain) sequence and its context. J lost 9 bases, V lost 4 bases, and 9 bases had no gene match. This CDR3 has 14 amino acids. CDR1 is SEHNR, CDR2 FQNEAQ, per germline (reference sequence). This sample is drawn from a study of beta chain features in type 1 diabetes. Of the isolated RNA, all was reverse transcribed, and so the sequenced material was expressed TCRB transcripts. Method: immunoSEQ multiplex PCR; TCRdb's copy keeps in-frame clones and lacks some. The table has 35,000 to 50,000 clones, roughly 50% seen once. The receptor comes from a woman in her 30s in good health. The material sequenced was stem cell memory CD4+ T cells from blood. V gene TRBV7-9 combines with J gene TRBJ2-1; 7 positions agree with TRBD1. The DNA for the CDR3 is TGTGCCAGCAGCTCCGAGACAGGGTGGAGTGAGCAGTTCTTC. Translated: CASSSETGWSEQFF.